The 10 T cell receptor beta chains presented below share a single source sample, sequenced in a study of T cells in Graves' hyperthyroidism and ophthalmopathy. From RNA transcripts, TCR beta CDR3 regions were amplified. HTBI primers drove first-round RT-PCR of the TCR CDR3. TCRdb redid the calling of the multiplex PCR reads with MiXCR, one entry per CDR3 protein. The table has about 640,000 distinct CDR3 sequences, more than 20% seen once. Sequencing input: blood. These receptors came from a man aged 25 to 40 with Graves' ophthalmopathy.

This clonotype has a handful of counts. This chain connects TRBV6-1 to TRBJ1-5, with 12 bases fitting TRBD1. The CDR3 has 16 residues. Germline CDR1 and CDR2: MNHNS and SASEGT. The V and J ends lost 5 bases and 6 bases, in that order; junction bases with no gene match: 8. DNA of the CDR3: TGTGCCAGCAGTCCTGAAGGGACAGGGGGCAGTCAGCCCCAGCATTTT. This codes for CASSPEGTGGSQPQHF.

This chain uses TRBV7-2 with TRBJ2-7; either TRBD1 or TRBD2 may fit D (5 bases each). The CDR3 runs 16 residues. The V and J ends lost 4 bases and 5 bases respectively, with 21 bases between them. Germline lookup yields CDR1 SGHTA and CDR2 FQGNSA. As DNA, the CDR3 is TGTGCCAGCAGCTCCCCCGGAGGAAGGGGAATACACGAGCAGTACTTC. This translates into CASSSPGGRGIHEQYF.

In its sample, this clonotype was seen a few times. Germline is not matched at one junction end, which may reflect a read error. The rearrangement joins TRBV20-1 to TRBJ2-7, with 7 bases matching TRBD1. In germline, CDR1 is DFQATT, CDR2 SNEGSKA (reference sequence). This CDR3 is 16 amino acids long. CDR3: CSARDATGTDSYEQYF. CDR3 in DNA: TGCAGTGCTCGAGATGCTACCGGGACAGACTCCTACGAGCAGTACTTC.

Remarks on this clonotype: This may arise from a read error, as a much more abundant clone is one base away. This chain uses TRBV5-5 with TRBJ2-1; 7 nucleotides align to TRBD1. This CDR3 is 15 amino acids long. Per germline, CDR1 SGHKS and CDR2 YYEKEE (reference sequence). The CDR3, as DNA: TGTGCCAGCAGCTTGGAGGGGACAGCTTACAATGGGCAGTTCTTC. It yields the protein CASSLEGTAYNGQFF.

Regarding this clonotype: This clone may be a read error of a much larger clone one base away. V gene TRBV12-3 or TRBV12-4 combines with J gene TRBJ2-7, with D perhaps TRBD2 (7 bases). The CDR3 length is 15 residues. The V gene lost 5 bases and the J gene lost 1 base, with 15 bases spanning the gap. CDR3 nucleotide sequence: TGTGCCAGCAGTCCATCAGGGGAGGGTTCCTACGAGCAGTACTTC. Amino acids: CASSPSGEGSYEQYF.

The chain combines TRBV30 with TRBJ2-3, with 12 bases identical to TRBD2. Germline assignment: CDR1 GTSNPN and CDR2 SVGIG (reference sequence). The V and J ends lost 2 bases and 2 bases, in that order; junction bases with no gene match: 2. CDR3 size: 15 residues. The CDR3 nucleotides read TGTGCCTGGAGTCCTAGCGGGAGGGACACAGATACGCAGTATTTT. The encoded protein is CAWSPSGRDTDTQYF. Based on the CDR3 plus reference TRBV30 and TRBJ2-3, the full variable domain is SQTIHQWPATLVQPVGSPLSLECTVEGTSNPNLYWYRQAAGRGLQLLFYSVGIGQISSEVPQNLSASRPQDRQFILSSKKLLLSDSGFYLCAWSPSGRDTDTQYFGPGTRLTVL.

This clonotype was counted a few times. The chain joins TRBV15 to TRBJ2-1; D unresolved. Per the germline V gene, CDR1 is LNHNV and CDR2 is YYDKDF (reference sequence). This CDR3 has 14 amino acids. V gave up 0 bases and J gave up 8 bases, with 11 bases separating them. The CDR3, as DNA: TGTGCCACCAGCAGAGATTCTACAGTCCATGAGCAGTTCTTC. Amino acid sequence: CATSRDSTVHEQFF.

The rearrangement joins TRBV3-1 to TRBJ2-1; D remains ambiguous. Trimming removed 0 bases at V and 6 bases at J, with 9 bases between. Germline loops: CDR1 LGHDT, CDR2 YNNKEL (reference sequence). This CDR3 is built from 14 residues. CDR3: CASSQDWGSNEQFF. CDR3 sequence (DNA): TGTGCCAGCAGCCAAGATTGGGGTAGCAATGAGCAGTTCTTC.

CDR3 loop: CASSSTPTHTDTQYF. The CDR3 coding sequence is TGTGCCAGCAGTTCGACACCGACCCACACAGATACGCAGTATTTT. The chain joins TRBV7-6 to TRBJ2-3; D not resolved. CDR1 SGHVS and CDR2 FNYEAQ come from the germline V gene. V lost 6 bases to trimming and J lost 2 bases, with 15 bases between them. The length of the CDR3 is 15 residues.

This clonotype was seen a few times. The chain carries TRBV27 and TRBJ2-3, with no clear D. Trimming shortened V by 5 bases and J by 1 base, and 7 bases separated the two germline ends. CDR1 is MNHEY and CDR2 is SMNVEV in the germline V gene (reference sequence). The CDR3 covers 13 residues. The CDR3 nucleotides are TGTGCCAGCAGTCGGCTAGGCACAGATACGCAGTATTTT. Translated: CASSRLGTDTQYF.